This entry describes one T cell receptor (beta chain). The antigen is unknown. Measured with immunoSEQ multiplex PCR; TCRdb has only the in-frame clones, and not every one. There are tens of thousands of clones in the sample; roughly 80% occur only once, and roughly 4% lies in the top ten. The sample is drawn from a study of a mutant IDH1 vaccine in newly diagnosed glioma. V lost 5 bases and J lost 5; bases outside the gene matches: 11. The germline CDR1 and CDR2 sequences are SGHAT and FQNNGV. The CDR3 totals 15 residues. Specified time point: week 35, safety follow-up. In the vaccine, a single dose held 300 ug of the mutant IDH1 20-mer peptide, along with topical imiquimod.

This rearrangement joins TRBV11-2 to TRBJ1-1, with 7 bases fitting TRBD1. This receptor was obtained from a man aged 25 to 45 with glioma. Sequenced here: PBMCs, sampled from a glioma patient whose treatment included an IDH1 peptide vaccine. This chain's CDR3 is CASSPYAQGGTEAFF. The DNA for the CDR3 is TGTGCCAGCAGCCCGTACGCCCAGGGGGGGACTGAAGCTTTCTTT. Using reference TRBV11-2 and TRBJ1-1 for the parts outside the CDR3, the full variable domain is EAGVAQSPRYKIIEKRQSVAFWCNPISGHATLYWYQQILGQGPKLLIQFQNNGVVDDSQLPKDRFSAERLKGVDSTLKIQPAKLEDSAVYLCASSPYAQGGTEAFFGQGTRLTVV.